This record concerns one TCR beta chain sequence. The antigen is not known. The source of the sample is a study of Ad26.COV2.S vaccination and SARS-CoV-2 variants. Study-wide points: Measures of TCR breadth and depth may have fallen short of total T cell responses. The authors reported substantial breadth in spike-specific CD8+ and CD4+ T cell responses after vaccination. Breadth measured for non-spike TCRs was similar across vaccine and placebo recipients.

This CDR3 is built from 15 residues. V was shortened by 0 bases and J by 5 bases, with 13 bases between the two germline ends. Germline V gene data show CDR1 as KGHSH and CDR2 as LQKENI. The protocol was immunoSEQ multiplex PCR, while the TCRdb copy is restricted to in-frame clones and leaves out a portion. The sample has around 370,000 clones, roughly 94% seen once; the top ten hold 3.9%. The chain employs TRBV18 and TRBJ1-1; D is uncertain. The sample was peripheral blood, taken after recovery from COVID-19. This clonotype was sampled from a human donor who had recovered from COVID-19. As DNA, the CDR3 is TGTGCCAGCTCACCACCTGGCAGTGGAGGTACTGAAGCTTTCTTT. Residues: CASSPPGSGGTEAFF.